The 5 T cell receptor beta chains below come from one sample, sequenced in a study of cytotoxic CD8 clonotypes in ibrutinib-treated CLL. The data were produced by immunoSEQ multiplex PCR, yet TCRdb's version contains in-frame clones alone and is incomplete. The data show roughly 200,000 clones, roughly 72% seen once. The sequences come from PBMCs, collected after 24 months of ibrutinib treatment. Receptor source: a human donor with chronic lymphocytic leukemia.

This chain joins TRBV5-1 and TRBJ2-5; the match to TRBD1 covers 8 bases. The V gene's germline CDR1 is SGHRS and CDR2 YFSETQ. The CDR3 covers 13 residues. Germline trimming cut 4 bases from V and 5 bases from J; bases unmatched to any gene: 4. The CDR3 sequence is CASSQGAAETQYF. CDR3 bases: TGCGCCAGCAGCCAGGGGGCCGCGGAGACCCAGTACTTC.

The genes are TRBV4-3 and TRBJ2-7, with D perhaps being TRBD1 or TRBD2 (6 bases each). The CDR3 is 16 amino acids. Trimming stripped 3 bases from V and 7 bases from J, with 22 bases between. CDR1 and CDR2 (germline): LGHNA, YSLEER. The CDR3 is CASSQYGGSLLDEQYF. The CDR3 region has the DNA TGCGCCAGCAGCCAGTACGGGGGCAGCCTTTTGGATGAGCAGTACTTC.

The chain employs TRBV7-9 and TRBJ1-1; D ambiguous. Germline CDR1 SEHNR, CDR2 FQNEAQ (reference sequence). Trimming left V 1 base short and J 2 bases short, with 8 bases between. The CDR3 runs to 14 residues. The CDR3 spells CASSLDPGNTEAFF. The CDR3 coding sequence is TGTGCCAGCAGCTTAGACCCAGGAAACACTGAAGCTTTCTTT.

This clone was counted between two and nine times. This chain joins TRBV18 and TRBJ2-7; D is tentatively TRBD1 or TRBD2 (6 bases each). This CDR3 comprises 15 residues. Germline lookup yields CDR1 KGHSH and CDR2 LQKENI. V was shortened by 3 bases and J by 6 bases, with 18 bases between the two germline ends. The CDR3 region has the DNA TGTGCCAGCTCACCTTCTGCGGGACACCCCTCCGAGCAGTACTTC. As protein: CASSPSAGHPSEQYF.

The chain combines TRBV6-1 with TRBJ2-5, with no clear D. The CDR3 extends over 12 amino acids. CDR1 MNHNS and CDR2 SASEGT come from the germline V gene. The germline V and J ends were trimmed by 4 bases and 7 bases, with 10 bases remaining between them. DNA of the CDR3: TGTGCCAGCAGTGGGCGGTCGGTGACCCAGTACTTC. Translated, it gives CASSGRSVTQYF.